This TCR beta chain appears in the sequencing data of a study of T cells in Graves' hyperthyroidism and ophthalmopathy. At least ten counts were recorded for this clonotype. TCR beta CDR3 sequences were amplified from RNA transcripts. Researchers ran a first-round RT-PCR on the TCR CDR3 using the HTBI primer set. In TCRdb, the multiplex PCR reads were re-called with MiXCR into one record per CDR3 protein. The sample includes approximately 520,000 distinct CDR3 sequences, roughly a quarter of them seen just once. CDR3 length equals 14 residues. Germline V lookup: CDR1 LNHNV, CDR2 YYDKDF (reference sequence). The ends were cut back, 9 bases at V and 2 bases at J, with 13 bases in the middle.

This sequence was found in a woman aged 25 to 39 with Graves' ophthalmopathy. Specimen: blood. The V and J genes are TRBV15 and TRBJ2-2; perhaps TRBD2 as D (6 bases). CDR3 DNA: TGTGCCACTATGGGACTGGAAAACACCGGGGAGCTGTTTTTT. This gives the protein CATMGLENTGELFF.